These 23 T cell receptor beta chains were sequenced from one sample in a study of cytomegalovirus exposure and HLA in healthy donors. PCR employed 60 Vbeta and 13 Jbeta primers. TCRdb's table, derived via immunoSEQ multiplex PCR, lists solely in-frame clones and lacks some. The sample includes 150,000 to 200,000 clones, about three quarters of them seen just once. Material for sequencing was PBMCs. Receptor source: a woman aged 40 to 49 in good health and CMV-seronegative.

CDR3 residues: CASSQFALDTGELFF. The DNA for the CDR3 is TGCGCCAGCAGCCAATTTGCCTTAGACACCGGGGAGCTGTTTTTT. The genes are TRBV4-1 and TRBJ2-2, with D unclear. CDR1 is MGHRA, CDR2 YSYEKL, per germline. This CDR3 comprises 15 residues. The V end lost 2 bases, the J end lost 3 bases, and 10 bases lay between the germline ends.

The chain carries TRBV5-4 and TRBJ2-1; 7 nucleotides line up with TRBD1. CDR3 length: 15 residues. Germline V gives CDR1 SGHNT, CDR2 YYREEE (reference sequence). V gave up 1 base and J gave up 3 bases; unmatched junction bases: 4. CDR3 nucleotide sequence: TGTGCCAGCAGCTTGAGAGGGGGCGGCTACAATGAGCAGTTCTTC. It yields the protein CASSLRGGGYNEQFF.

The J gene is TRBJ1-5, the V gene TRBV7-8; TRBD1 matches at 7 bases. The CDR3 is 13 amino acids. Germline lookup yields CDR1 SGHVS and CDR2 FQNEAQ. Losses at the gene ends were 2 bases for V and 6 bases for J; bases not matched to a gene: 1. For the CDR3, the DNA is TGTGCCAGCAGCTTACAGGGGGTTCAGCCCCAGCATTTT. Its translation: CASSLQGVQPQHF.

Remarks on this clone: Its ends do not fully match the called genes, so a read error is possible. J is TRBJ2-7 and V is TRBV7-9; no definite D call. The CDR3 is 12 residues long. Germline CDR1 reads SEHNR; CDR2 reads FQNEAQ (reference sequence). CDR3 DNA sequence: TGTTCCAGCAGCTTCCCACTCTACGAGCAGTACTTC. Its protein product is CSSSFPLYEQYF.

This clone was counted a single time. The rearrangement uses TRBV5-1 and TRBJ1-6; TRBD1 might be the D (6 bases). This CDR3 is 14 amino acids long. Trimming removed 5 bases at V and 8 bases at J, with 14 bases between. CDR1 and CDR2 (germline): SGHRS, YFSETQ. The DNA of the CDR3 is TGCGCCAGCAGGGAAGACAGGTGGTATTCACCCCTCCACTTT. Translation: CASREDRWYSPLHF.

The V and J genes are TRBV6-1 and TRBJ2-7, with TRBD1 matching over 11 bases. With V trimmed by 5 bases and J by 2 bases, 5 bases remained unmatched. CDR1 and CDR2 (germline): MNHNS, SASEGT. The CDR3 consists of 15 residues. The CDR3 is CASSQDRGLAYEQYF. CDR3 nucleotide sequence: TGTGCCAGCAGTCAGGACAGGGGGCTGGCCTACGAGCAGTACTTC.

V and J are TRBV9 and TRBJ1-1; tentative D call: TRBD1 (5 bases). The CDR3 extends over 14 amino acids. Trimming left V 4 bases short and J 0 bases short, with 10 bases between. Germline V gene sequence: CDR1 SGDLS, CDR2 YYNGEE. CDR3 sequence (DNA): TGTGCCAGCAGCCGGACATCCATGAACACTGAAGCTTTCTTT. Protein sequence: CASSRTSMNTEAFF.

In this sample, this clone turned up a few times. The rearrangement links TRBV5-1 to TRBJ2-3; TRBD2 might be the D (6 bases). V was shortened by 7 bases and J by 2 bases, with 23 bases between the two germline ends. This CDR3 is 17 amino acids long. The germline CDR1 and CDR2 sequences are SGHRS and YFSETQ. The DNA for the CDR3 is TGCGCCAGCCGAAAGTCACTGGCCTCGGGAGTCACAGATACGCAGTATTTT. Translating gives CASRKSLASGVTDTQYF.

The rearrangement links TRBV6-6 to TRBJ1-2, with a tentative D call TRBD1 (6 bases). The V and J ends lost 6 bases and 5 bases respectively, with 16 bases between them. Germline assignment: CDR1 MNHNY and CDR2 SVGAGI (reference sequence). The CDR3 spans 14 residues. Written as DNA, the CDR3 is TGTGCCAGCAGGCAACAGGGATCCGGGTATGGCTACACCTTC. Its translation is CASRQQGSGYGYTF.

The rearrangement links TRBV5-1 to TRBJ2-2; D call uncertain. V lost 2 bases and J lost 1, with 6 bases in between. There are 14 residues in the CDR3. In germline, CDR1 is SGHRS, CDR2 YFSETQ. The chain's CDR3 is CASSFYRNTGELFF. For the CDR3, the DNA is TGCGCCAGCAGCTTCTACAGGAACACCGGGGAGCTGTTTTTT.

The chain is built from TRBV2 and TRBJ2-3, with 7 positions matching TRBD2. Losses at the gene ends were 10 bases for V and 7 bases for J; bases not matched to a gene: 8. The CDR3 length is 12 residues. Germline-derived CDR1 and CDR2 are SNHLY and FYNNEI. The CDR3 region has the DNA TGTGCCACCACGTCTAGCGGACATACGCAGTATTTT. Translation: CATTSSGHTQYF.

In this sample, this clone turned up a few times. The V call is TRBV2, the J call TRBJ1-3; 9 bases match TRBD1. V lost 6 bases, J lost 0 bases, and 6 bases stayed unmatched. CDR3 size: 16 residues. Germline loops: CDR1 SNHLY, CDR2 FYNNEI. CDR3 sequence (DNA): TGTGCCAGCAGATCCTCGACAGGGGGCTCTGGAAACACCATATATTTT. It translates to CASRSSTGGSGNTIYF.

The chain carries TRBV21-1 and TRBJ2-1; no DNA check was done on the table's D call, TRBD1. TRBV21-1 is termed a pseudogene. The CDR3 is 13 residues long. Written as DNA, the CDR3 is TGTGCCAGCAGCAATGACAGGGGGAATGAGCAGTTCTTC. Translation: CASSNDRGNEQFF.

The chain joins TRBV5-1 to TRBJ1-3, with TRBD1 identical over 8 bases. From germline, CDR1 is SGHRS and CDR2 YFSETQ. With 5 bases clipped from V and 2 bases from J, the junction kept 9 bases outside the gene matches. CDR3 length: 16 amino acids. The CDR3 spells CASSNRGRGPGNTIYF. The CDR3 DNA reads TGCGCCAGCAGTAACCGGGGCAGGGGGCCTGGAAACACCATATATTTT.

The rearrangement joins TRBV5-1 to TRBJ1-4, with D possibly matching TRBD1 (6 bases). From germline, CDR1 is SGHRS and CDR2 YFSETQ. V dropped 1 base and J dropped 2 bases, with 9 bases sitting between them. CDR3 size: 15 residues. CDR3 DNA sequence: TGCGCCAGCAGCTTGTCAGGGGTTACTAATGAAAAACTGTTTTTT. Translation gives CASSLSGVTNEKLFF.

This sequence joins TRBV14 and TRBJ2-1; TRBD2 is a possible D gene (6 bases). Germline CDR1 is SGHDN and CDR2 is FVKESK. The CDR3 contains 15 residues. V lost 4 bases, J lost 0 bases, and 10 bases lay in between. Here the CDR3 DNA reads TGTGCCAGCAGCCCCGCGGGGAACTCCTACAATGAGCAGTTCTTC. Its protein product is CASSPAGNSYNEQFF.

Only one count was recorded for this clone. The rearrangement uses TRBV25-1 and TRBJ2-3; maybe TRBD2 (5 bases). The germline CDR1 and CDR2 sequences are MGHDK and SYGVNS. The CDR3 spans 15 residues. V lost 7 bases to trimming and J lost 0 bases, with 14 bases between them. CDR3 region: CASTPRAESTDTQYF. CDR3 DNA sequence: TGTGCCAGCACACCGCGGGCAGAAAGCACAGATACGCAGTATTTT.

In this sample, this clone turned up a few times. V usage is TRBV7-2 and J usage is TRBJ1-5; 8 bases line up with TRBD1. CDR3 size: 14 residues. V lost 3 bases to trimming and J lost 7 bases; unmatched junction nucleotides: 5. Germline lookup yields CDR1 SGHTA and CDR2 FQGNSA. CDR3: CASSFDRGLQPQHF. The CDR3 DNA is TGTGCCAGCAGCTTCGACAGGGGACTCCAGCCCCAGCATTTT.

This clone was seen more than once but under ten times. V gene TRBV6-6 combines with J gene TRBJ2-7; D is perhaps TRBD2 (6 bases). V was cut by 2 bases and J by 3 bases, with 14 bases left in between. The CDR3 runs to 15 residues. Germline V CDR1 and CDR2: MNHNY, SVGAGI (reference sequence). The CDR3 nucleotides are TGTGCCAGCAGTTACGTGCGGGGAATCGACTACGAGCAGTACTTC. Translated: CASSYVRGIDYEQYF.

This clone came up once. This chain links TRBV5-1 with TRBJ2-7, with D possibly being TRBD1 (6 bases). This CDR3 is 13 amino acids long. Germline CDR1 SGHRS, CDR2 YFSETQ. For the CDR3, the DNA is TGCCCCCGTCGGGGACACCTTCCCTACGAGCAGTACTTC. Protein: CPRRGHLPYEQYF.

This chain connects TRBV7-2 to TRBJ2-3; D is uncertain. Trimming pared 3 bases from V and 5 bases from J, leaving 9 bases between. There are 13 residues in the CDR3. CDR1 and CDR2 from the germline V gene are SGHTA and FQGNSA. CDR3 nucleotide sequence: TGTGCCAGCAGCTTGTACTACCGAGATACGCAGTATTTT. Its translation is CASSLYYRDTQYF.

This rearrangement joins TRBV27 to TRBJ2-2; D is possibly TRBD2 (6 bases). This CDR3 is 18 amino acids long. Per the germline V gene, CDR1 is MNHEY and CDR2 is SMNVEV (reference sequence). Trimming removed 7 bases from V and 6 bases from J, with 27 bases in between. The CDR3 DNA follows: TGTGCCAGCAAAGGGAAGGAGGGGAAGAGGTATCAGGCCGGGGAGCTGTTTTTT. Translating gives CASKGKEGKRYQAGELFF.

This chain joins TRBV2 and TRBJ1-1, with D unresolved. This CDR3 spans 15 amino acids. The germline gives CDR1 SNHLY, CDR2 FYNNEI. The V and J ends lost 4 bases and 5 bases respectively, with 17 bases between them. The CDR3 loop is CASSVITPRGTEAFF. Here the CDR3 DNA reads TGTGCCAGCAGTGTTATAACCCCAAGAGGAACTGAAGCTTTCTTT. The variable domain in full, with the rest retrieved from reference TRBV2 and TRBJ1-1, is EPEVTQTPSHQVTQMGQEVILRCVPISNHLYFYWYRQILGQKVEFLVSFYNNEISEKSEIFDDQFSVERPDGSNFTLKIRSTKLEDSAMYFCASSVITPRGTEAFFGQGTRLTVV.